This T cell receptor (beta chain) comes out of a study of molecular identifiers for immune sequencing clone quantification. The table lists this clonotype with a few counts. With listed TCR primers and previously described methods, bulk TCR libraries were prepared. MiXCR, run by TCRdb on the PCR reads, gives a single entry per CDR3 protein. The table includes more than 550,000 distinct CDR3 sequences, about 25% detected once. Construction of naive CD8 libraries employed about 18,000 to 1,000,000 sorted cells together with 10%, 30% or 50% RNA. The CDR3 has 14 amino acids. Deletions cut 3 bases from V and 1 base from J, with 10 bases between. The germline V gene encodes CDR1 LNHDA and CDR2 SQIVND (reference sequence).

The clonotype was recovered from a human donor in good health. Some libraries in this study had Jurkat cell RNA spiked in. J is TRBJ2-7 and V is TRBV19; D is undetermined. Sample: naive CD8+ T cells from blood, with Jurkat cell RNA spiked in. Subset given: FACS-sorted CD8+CD4-CCR7+CD45RA+ naive T cells. The CDR3: CASSILGGSYEQYF. The CDR3, as DNA: TGTGCCAGTAGTATTCTTGGCGGTTCCTACGAGCAGTACTTC.